The present T cell receptor beta chain was sequenced within a study of CDR3 diversity in severe acne. TCRdb re-called the PCR reads with MiXCR, one entry per CDR3 protein. The table records over 100,000 distinct CDR3 sequences, 51% of them present only once. Germline CDR1 DFQATT, CDR2 SNEGSKA (reference sequence). The CDR3 length is 15 residues. V lost 3 bases to trimming and J lost 7 bases, with 19 bases between them. This TCR came from a male donor with acne. The specimen was blood. V and J are TRBV20-1 and TRBJ2-1, with D possibly called TRBD1 or TRBD2 (5 bases each). The CDR3 reads CSASLGTETFNEQFF. Written as DNA, the CDR3 is TGCAGTGCTAGTTTAGGGACCGAGACGTTTAATGAGCAGTTCTTC.